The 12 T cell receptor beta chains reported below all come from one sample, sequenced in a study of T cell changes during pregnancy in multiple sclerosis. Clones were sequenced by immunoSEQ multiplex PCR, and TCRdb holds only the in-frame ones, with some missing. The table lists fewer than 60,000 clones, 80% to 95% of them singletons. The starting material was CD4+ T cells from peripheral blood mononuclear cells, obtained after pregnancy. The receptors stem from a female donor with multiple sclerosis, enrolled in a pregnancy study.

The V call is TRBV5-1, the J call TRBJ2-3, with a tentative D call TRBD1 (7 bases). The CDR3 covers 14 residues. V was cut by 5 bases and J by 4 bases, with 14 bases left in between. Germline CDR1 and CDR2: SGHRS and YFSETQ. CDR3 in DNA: TGCGCCAGCAGGACAGGGACTTCGGCAGATACGCAGTATTTT. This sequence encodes CASRTGTSADTQYF.

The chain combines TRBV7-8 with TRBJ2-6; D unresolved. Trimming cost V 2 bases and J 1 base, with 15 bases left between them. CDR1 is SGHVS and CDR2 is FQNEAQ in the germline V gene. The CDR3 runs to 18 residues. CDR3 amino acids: CASSLIAGFDSGANVLTF. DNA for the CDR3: TGTGCCAGCAGCTTAATAGCCGGTTTCGATTCTGGGGCCAACGTCCTGACTTTC.

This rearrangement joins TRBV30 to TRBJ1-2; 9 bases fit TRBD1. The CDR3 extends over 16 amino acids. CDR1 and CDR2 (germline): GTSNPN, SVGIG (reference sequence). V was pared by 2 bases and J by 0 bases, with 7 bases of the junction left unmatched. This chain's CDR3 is CAWSHTGGRSNYGYTF. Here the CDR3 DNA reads TGTGCCTGGAGTCACACAGGGGGCCGCTCTAACTATGGCTACACCTTC.

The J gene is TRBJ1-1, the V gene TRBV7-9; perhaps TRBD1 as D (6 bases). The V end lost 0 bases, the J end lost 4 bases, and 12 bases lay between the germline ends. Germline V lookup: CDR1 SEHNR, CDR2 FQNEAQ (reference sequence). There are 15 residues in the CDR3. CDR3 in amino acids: CASSLAATGPTEAFF. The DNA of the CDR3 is TGTGCCAGCAGCTTAGCAGCGACAGGTCCCACTGAAGCTTTCTTT.

Written as DNA, the CDR3 is TGTGCCAGCAGCCTTACAGGGGGCGGGAACACTGAAGCTTTCTTT. It encodes CASSLTGGGNTEAFF. This chain uses TRBV7-9 with TRBJ1-1; 9 bases are shared with TRBD1. The CDR3 consists of 15 residues. The V segment lost 5 bases and the J segment 1 base; nucleotides outside the gene matches: 5. The V gene's germline CDR1 is SEHNR and CDR2 FQNEAQ (reference sequence).

CDR3: CASLLGTARFSTNYGYTF. Written as DNA, the CDR3 is TGTGCCAGCTTGCTCGGGACAGCCCGATTCTCCACTAACTATGGCTACACCTTC. The chain recombines TRBV18 with TRBJ1-2, with 7 bases fitting TRBD1. Trimming at V came to 7 bases and at J to 0 bases, leaving 17 bases not matched to a gene. The CDR3 contains 18 residues. CDR1 KGHSH and CDR2 LQKENI come from the germline V gene.

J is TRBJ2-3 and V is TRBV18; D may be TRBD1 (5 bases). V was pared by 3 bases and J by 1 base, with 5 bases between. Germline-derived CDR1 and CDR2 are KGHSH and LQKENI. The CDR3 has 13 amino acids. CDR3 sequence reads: CASSPRGTDTQYF. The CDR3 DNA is TGTGCCAGCTCACCCAGGGGCACAGATACGCAGTATTTT.

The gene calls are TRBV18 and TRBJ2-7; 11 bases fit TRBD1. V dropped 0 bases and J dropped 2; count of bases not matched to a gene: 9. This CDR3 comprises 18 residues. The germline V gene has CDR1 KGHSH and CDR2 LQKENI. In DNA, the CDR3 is TGTGCCAGCTCACCACCGAGAAAGCCGGGACAGGGGGCCTACGAGCAGTACTTC. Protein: CASSPPRKPGQGAYEQYF.

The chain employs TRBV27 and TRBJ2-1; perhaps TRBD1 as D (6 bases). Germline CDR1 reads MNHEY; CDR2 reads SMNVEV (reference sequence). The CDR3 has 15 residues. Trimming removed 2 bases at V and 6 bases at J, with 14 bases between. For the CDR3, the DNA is TGTGCCAGCAGTTTAACACAGGGTTTACGCAATGAGCAGTTCTTC. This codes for CASSLTQGLRNEQFF.

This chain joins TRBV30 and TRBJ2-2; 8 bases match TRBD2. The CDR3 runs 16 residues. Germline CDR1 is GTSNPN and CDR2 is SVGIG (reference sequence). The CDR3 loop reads CALRPLAGFHTGELFF. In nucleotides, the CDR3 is TGTGCACTGAGGCCTCTAGCGGGTTTCCATACCGGGGAGCTGTTTTTT.

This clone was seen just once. CDR3 in amino acids: CASSLGGTRTDTQYF. CDR3 sequence (DNA): TGCGCCAGCAGCTTGGGCGGGACTCGCACAGATACGCAGTATTTT. J is TRBJ2-3 and V is TRBV5-1, with TRBD2 as a possible D gene (6 bases). The CDR3 runs to 15 residues. Looked up from germline, CDR1 is SGHRS and CDR2 is YFSETQ. V gave up 0 bases and J gave up 1 base, with 9 bases separating them.

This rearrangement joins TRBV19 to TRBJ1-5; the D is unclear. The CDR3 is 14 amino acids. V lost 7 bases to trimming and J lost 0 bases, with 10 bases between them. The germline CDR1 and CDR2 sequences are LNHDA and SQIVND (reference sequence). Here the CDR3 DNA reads TGTGCCAGTAAACACCGAAATAGCAATCAGCCCCAGCATTTT. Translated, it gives CASKHRNSNQPQHF.